The T cell receptor beta chain under discussion was sequenced for a study of T cells after yellow fever vaccination. Study observations and caveats: A small proportion of clonotypes was detected in both the CD4 and CD8 compartments. Although the secondary response was weaker, it peaked faster, at day 5 versus 15.

The table lists this clonotype with a few counts. Its antigen is unidentified. It was through 5'RACE template switching that TCR cDNA was made, with a universal primer site and UMIs added. TCRdb reprocessed the 5' RACE reads with MiXCR, giving one entry per CDR3 protein. The repertoire holds 450,000 to 650,000 distinct CDR3 sequences, about a fifth seen once, with about 16% in the top ten. Trimming stripped 8 bases from V and 0 bases from J, with 10 bases between. CDR1 and CDR2 from the germline V gene are LGHDT and YNNKEL (reference sequence). The CDR3 loop spans 13 amino acids. The sample in question was PBMCs, obtained roughly 20 days after the first yellow fever vaccination. This clonotype originated in a man younger than 35 who received the YFV17D yellow fever vaccine. The V call is TRBV3-1, the J call TRBJ1-1; D is possibly TRBD1 (5 bases). As DNA, the CDR3 is TGTGCCAGCGGCCGGGGCCTGAACACTGAAGCTTTCTTT. This translates into CASGRGLNTEAFF.